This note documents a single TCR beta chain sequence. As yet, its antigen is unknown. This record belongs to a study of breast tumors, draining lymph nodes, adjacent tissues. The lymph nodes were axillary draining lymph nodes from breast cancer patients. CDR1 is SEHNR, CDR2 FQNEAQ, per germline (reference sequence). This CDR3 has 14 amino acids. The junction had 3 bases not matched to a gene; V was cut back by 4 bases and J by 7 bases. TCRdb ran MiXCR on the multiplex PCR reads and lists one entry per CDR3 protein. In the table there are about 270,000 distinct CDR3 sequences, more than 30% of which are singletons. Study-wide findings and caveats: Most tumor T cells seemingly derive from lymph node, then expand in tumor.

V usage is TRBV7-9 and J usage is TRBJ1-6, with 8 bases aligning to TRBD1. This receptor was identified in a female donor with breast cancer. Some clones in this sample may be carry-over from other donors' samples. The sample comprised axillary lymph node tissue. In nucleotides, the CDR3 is TGTGCCAGCAGCTCGGGACAGGAAAATTCACCCCTCCACTTT. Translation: CASSSGQENSPLHF.